This passage covers 22 T cell receptor beta chains from one sample sequenced in a study of control samples from healthy donors and cancer patients. Sequencing was performed with immunoSEQ multiplex PCR; in TCRdb, only in-frame clones are kept and a portion is missing. The sample holds fewer than 200,000 clones; about 94% are singletons and the top ten take 4.1%. Sequenced sample: blood. These receptor sequences come from a woman aged 55-70 years in good health.

The chain couples TRBV4-3 to TRBJ1-3, with D uncertain. The CDR3 length is 13 residues. Germline assignment: CDR1 LGHNA and CDR2 YSLEER. Trimming removed 0 bases at V and 5 bases at J, with 5 bases between. As DNA, the CDR3 is TGCGCCAGCAGCCAAGATGACCGAAACACCATATATTTT. Protein: CASSQDDRNTIYF.

This rearrangement joins TRBV30 to TRBJ1-4, with TRBD1 as a possible D gene (6 bases). Germline V gene data show CDR1 as GTSNPN and CDR2 as SVGIG (reference sequence). The CDR3 is 13 amino acids. V was pared by 6 bases and J by 7 bases, with 15 bases between. The CDR3 is CACLRGGGEKLFF. The CDR3, as DNA: TGTGCCTGTCTGAGGGGGGGAGGTGAAAAACTGTTTTTT.

The rearrangement uses TRBV3-1 (or the pseudogene TRBV3-2) and TRBJ2-2; the match to TRBD1 covers 8 bases. The germline CDR1 and CDR2 sequences are LGHDT and YNNKEL (reference sequence). The CDR3 is 19 amino acids. V lost 4 bases to trimming and J lost 1 base; unmatched junction nucleotides: 14. The CDR3 coding sequence is TGTGCCAGCAGCCGGCCCAGACGAGGACAGGGTAGGAACACCGGGGAGCTGTTTTTT. Translated: CASSRPRRGQGRNTGELFF.

The genes are TRBV6-2 or TRBV6-3 and TRBJ1-1; maybe TRBD1 (6 bases). This CDR3 spans 15 amino acids. Trimming shortened V by 6 bases and J by 0 bases, and 14 bases separated the two germline ends. Germline-derived CDR1 and CDR2 are MNHEY and SVGEGT. Here the CDR3 DNA reads TGTGCCAGCAGCCCGGGGGGGGCCCTGAACACTGAAGCTTTCTTT. Encoded protein: CASSPGGALNTEAFF.

The chain recombines TRBV7-2 with TRBJ1-1; maybe TRBD1 (6 bases). This CDR3 region has 15 residues. The V end lost 1 base, the J end lost 4 bases, and 13 bases lay between the germline ends. CDR1 SGHTA and CDR2 FQGNSA come from the germline V gene. DNA for the CDR3: TGTGCCAGCAGCTTAGAGGAGGGGGTAAGCACTGAAGCTTTCTTT. Its translation: CASSLEEGVSTEAFF.

Details on this clone: Germline is not matched at one junction end, which may reflect a read error. The chain recombines TRBV5-1 with TRBJ2-2, with TRBD1 matching over 9 bases. The CDR3 length is 15 residues. Germline-derived CDR1 and CDR2 are SGHRS and YFSETQ. CDR3 in amino acids: CASSLGQGGTGELFF. CDR3 bases: TGCGCCAGCAGTTTGGGACAGGGTGGCACCGGGGAGCTGTTTTTT. Drawing the rest from reference TRBV5-1 and TRBJ2-2, the complete variable domain is KAGVTQTPRYLIKTRGQQVTLSCSPISGHRSVSWYQQTPGQGLQFLFEYFSETQRNKGNFPGRFSGRQFSNSRSEMNVSTLELGDSALYLCASSLGQGGTGELFFGEGSRLTVL.

The chain joins TRBV9 to TRBJ2-5; TRBD2 agrees at 12 bases. Germline CDR1 SGDLS, CDR2 YYNGEE. V shed 1 base, J shed 5 bases, and the junction held 6 bases outside the gene matches. This CDR3 region has 16 residues. The CDR3 loop reads CASSVITSGGQETQYF. The CDR3 bases are TGTGCCAGCAGCGTAATTACTAGCGGGGGGCAGGAGACCCAGTACTTC.

The chain uses TRBV7-8 and TRBJ1-4; no reliable D call. V gave up 1 base and J gave up 5 bases, with 11 bases separating them. This CDR3 is built from 15 residues. The germline CDR1 and CDR2 sequences are SGHVS and FQNEAQ. This CDR3 is CASSLERVLNEKLFF. CDR3 nucleotides: TGTGCCAGCAGCTTAGAGAGGGTTTTGAATGAAAAACTGTTTTTT.

This rearrangement joins TRBV15 to TRBJ1-5, with no clear D. The germline V gene encodes CDR1 LNHNV and CDR2 YYDKDF (reference sequence). The V and J ends lost 0 bases and 3 bases respectively, with 6 bases between them. The CDR3 extends over 14 amino acids. CDR3 protein: CATSRDRDNQPQHF. CDR3 DNA: TGTGCCACCAGCAGAGACCGGGACAATCAGCCCCAGCATTTT.

The CDR3 loop is CAWTFSGQATYGYTF. The CDR3 DNA reads as TGTGCCTGGACCTTCTCGGGACAGGCGACTTATGGCTACACCTTC. This chain uses TRBV30 with TRBJ1-2, with 8 bases lining up with TRBD1. The CDR3 is 15 residues long. CDR1 and CDR2 from the germline V gene are GTSNPN and SVGIG (reference sequence). The ends lost 4 bases at V and 5 bases at J; junction bases unmatched: 12.

The gene calls are TRBV24-1 and TRBJ2-5; 8 bases agree with TRBD1. The ends lost 3 bases at V and 5 bases at J; junction bases unmatched: 7. Germline V gives CDR1 KGHDR, CDR2 SFDVKD. This CDR3 comprises 15 residues. CDR3 residues: CATSDSRGRGETQYF. The DNA for the CDR3 is TGTGCCACCAGTGATAGCAGGGGGCGCGGGGAGACCCAGTACTTC.

The V and J genes are TRBV5-1 and TRBJ1-1; 7 bases match TRBD1. CDR3 length equals 16 residues. The germline CDR1 and CDR2 sequences are SGHRS and YFSETQ. V lost 0 bases to trimming and J lost 0 bases; unmatched junction nucleotides: 5. CDR3 region: CASSLGQGGMNTEAFF. In DNA, the CDR3 is TGCGCCAGCAGCTTGGGACAGGGTGGTATGAACACTGAAGCTTTCTTT.

This rearrangement joins TRBV11-2 to TRBJ2-1; 11 bases match TRBD1. V shed 6 bases, J shed 8 bases, and the junction held 6 bases outside the gene matches. This CDR3 contains 14 residues. CDR1 and CDR2 from the germline V gene are SGHAT and FQNNGV. CDR3 residues: CASRQGQGGYEQFF. The CDR3 DNA sequence: TGTGCCAGCAGACAGGGACAGGGGGGCTATGAGCAGTTCTTC.

This chain connects TRBV7-9 to TRBJ1-1, with D possibly TRBD1 on 5 matching bases. The V end lost 3 bases, the J end lost 7 bases, and 15 bases lay between the germline ends. The length of the CDR3 is 14 residues. Per germline, CDR1 SEHNR and CDR2 FQNEAQ (reference sequence). The CDR3 here is CASSLNVGAVEAFF. The CDR3 nucleotides read TGTGCCAGCAGCTTGAATGTCGGGGCCGTTGAAGCTTTCTTT.

The chain combines TRBV5-4 with TRBJ2-1, with D perhaps assigned TRBD1 or TRBD2 (5 bases each). The CDR3 runs 15 residues. V lost 0 bases, J lost 6 bases, and 13 bases lay in between. Germline CDR1 reads SGHNT; CDR2 reads YYREEE (reference sequence). As DNA, the CDR3 is TGTGCCAGCAGCTTGGGGGGGAGCGTTTTCAATGAGCAGTTCTTC. Its protein product is CASSLGGSVFNEQFF. Combining the CDR3 with reference TRBV5-4 and TRBJ2-1 gives the whole variable domain ETGVTQSPTHLIKTRGQQVTLRCSSQSGHNTVSWYQQALGQGPQFIFQYYREEENGRGNFPPRFSGLQFPNYSSELNVNALELDDSALYLCASSLGGSVFNEQFFGPGTRLTVL.

V and J are TRBV5-1 and TRBJ2-2; 7 positions match TRBD1. Germline V gene lookup returns CDR1 SGHRS and CDR2 YFSETQ. V lost 4 bases, J lost 3 bases, and 9 bases stayed unmatched. The CDR3 is made up of 16 amino acids. The CDR3: CASSETGVFDTGELFF. For the CDR3, the DNA is TGCGCCAGCAGCGAAACAGGGGTTTTTGACACCGGGGAGCTGTTTTTT.

The chain recombines TRBV5-1 with TRBJ2-2; D remains ambiguous. Germline lookup yields CDR1 SGHRS and CDR2 YFSETQ. The CDR3 totals 13 residues. V lost 6 bases to trimming and J lost 7 bases, with 13 bases between them. The CDR3 region has the DNA TGCGCCAGCACCGATTCGTCGGTCGGGGAGCTGTTTTTT. Its protein is CASTDSSVGELFF.

The V and J genes are TRBV7-2 and TRBJ1-1, with 8 nucleotides matching TRBD1. Germline V lookup: CDR1 SGHTA, CDR2 FQGNSA. After removal of 3 bases from V and 0 bases from J, the junction contained 6 bases not matched to a gene. The CDR3 runs 16 residues. The CDR3 DNA follows: TGTGCCAGCAGCTTTTACAGGGGGGAAATGAACACTGAAGCTTTCTTT. Its translation is CASSFYRGEMNTEAFF.

The V call is TRBV19, the J call TRBJ1-5; 9 nucleotides align to TRBD1. After removal of 3 bases from V and 2 bases from J, the junction contained 2 bases not matched to a gene. The length of the CDR3 is 15 residues. Germline V gene data show CDR1 as LNHDA and CDR2 as SQIVND (reference sequence). The CDR3 nucleotides read TGTGCCAGTAGTATTAGGGACAGGGGCAATCAGCCCCAGCATTTT. Amino acid sequence: CASSIRDRGNQPQHF.

The chain has TRBV7-2 and TRBJ2-3; TRBD2 agrees at 14 bases. Germline V gene sequence: CDR1 SGHTA, CDR2 FQGNSA. The V and J ends lost 0 bases and 6 bases, in that order; junction bases with no gene match: 14. This CDR3 spans 20 amino acids. The CDR3: CASSLAPLTSGGAGVDTQYF. The CDR3 nucleotides read TGTGCCAGCAGCTTAGCGCCCCTGACTAGCGGGGGGGCCGGCGTCGATACGCAGTATTTT.

This chain uses TRBV19 with TRBJ2-7; 7 bases map to TRBD1. The CDR3 is made up of 15 amino acids. In germline, CDR1 is LNHDA, CDR2 SQIVND (reference sequence). V was pared by 4 bases and J by 3 bases, with 9 bases of the junction left unmatched. Written as DNA, the CDR3 is TGTGCCAGTAGTAGACTTCCGGGACAGAACTACGAGCAGTACTTC. Protein: CASSRLPGQNYEQYF.

The chain has TRBV2 and TRBJ1-3, with TRBD1 matching over 9 bases. Trimming at V came to 5 bases and at J to 9 bases, leaving 8 bases not matched to a gene. Germline CDR1 is SNHLY and CDR2 is FYNNEI. The CDR3 loop spans 14 amino acids. The DNA of the CDR3 is TGTGCCAGCAGTAAGGGACAGGGTGTTAGCACCATATATTTT. As protein: CASSKGQGVSTIYF. Complete variable domain (other parts from reference TRBV2 and TRBJ1-3): EPEVTQTPSHQVTQMGQEVILRCVPISNHLYFYWYRQILGQKVEFLVSFYNNEISEKSEIFDDQFSVERPDGSNFTLKIRSTKLEDSAMYFCASSKGQGVSTIYFGEGSWLTVV.